A single sample is the source of the 19 T cell receptor beta chains below, sequenced in a study of cytomegalovirus exposure and HLA in healthy donors. The repertoire was sequenced with immunoSEQ multiplex PCR; TCRdb's copy has only in-frame clones and lacks some. The top ten hold less than 3% of the sample, which has under 75,000 clones, just under 85% seen once. Sequencing was performed on PBMCs. The receptors stem from a man aged 25 to 45 in good health and CMV-seronegative.

The chain links TRBV6-5 to TRBJ2-7; TRBD1 aligns across 8 bases. CDR3 length: 14 amino acids. Germline V gene data show CDR1 as MNHEY and CDR2 as SVGAGI. With V trimmed by 6 bases and J by 5 bases, 9 bases remained unmatched. CDR3 nucleotide sequence: TGTGCCAGCAGCCAGACAGGGGCGCGGCACGAGCAGTACTTC. Protein sequence: CASSQTGARHEQYF.

The chain uses TRBV19 and TRBJ1-3; D unresolved. The CDR3 has 14 amino acids. V was pared by 0 bases and J by 0 bases, with 3 bases between. Germline assignment: CDR1 LNHDA and CDR2 SQIVND (reference sequence). The CDR3 DNA reads TGTGCCAGTAGTATAGACAGCTCTGGAAACACCATATATTTT. This codes for CASSIDSSGNTIYF.

The genes are TRBV7-2 and TRBJ2-7; 7 bases map to TRBD1. The V segment lost 2 bases and the J segment 2 bases; nucleotides outside the gene matches: 9. Germline V lookup: CDR1 SGHTA, CDR2 FQGNSA. The CDR3 length is 16 residues. CDR3 sequence (DNA): TGTGCCAGCAGCTTACGGTACGGGGACAGCCCCTACGAGCAGTACGTC. Protein sequence: CASSLRYGDSPYEQYV.

The chain recombines TRBV9 with TRBJ2-4, with 12 nucleotides matching TRBD2. J gave up 7 bases and V 3 bases, and 5 bases lay outside the gene matches. Germline CDR1 reads SGDLS; CDR2 reads YYNGEE. The CDR3 consists of 15 residues. CDR3 amino acids: CASSASGRGSNIQYF. Here the CDR3 DNA reads TGTGCCAGCAGCGCTAGCGGGAGGGGTTCCAACATTCAGTACTTC. Supplemented by reference TRBV9 and TRBJ2-4, the full variable domain reads DSGVTQTPKHLITATGQRVTLRCSPRSGDLSVYWYQQSLDQGLQFLIQYYNGEERAKGNILERFSAQQFPDLHSELNLSSLELGDSALYFCASSASGRGSNIQYFGAGTRLSVL.

The V and J genes are TRBV30 and TRBJ2-1; 7 nucleotides agree with TRBD1. J lost 3 bases, V lost 4 bases, and 6 bases had no gene match. Germline CDR1 is GTSNPN and CDR2 is SVGIG (reference sequence). The CDR3 has 14 amino acids. DNA of the CDR3: TGTGCCTGGAATGAGGGGGCTGTCTACAATGAGCAGTTCTTC. Translation gives CAWNEGAVYNEQFF.

The rearrangement joins TRBV5-1 to TRBJ2-7; 15 bases fit TRBD2. The CDR3 covers 17 residues. Losses at the gene ends were 4 bases for V and 4 bases for J; bases not matched to a gene: 9. The V gene's germline CDR1 is SGHRS and CDR2 YFSETQ. This CDR3 is CASSVAGTSGGQYEQYF. CDR3 sequence (DNA): TGCGCCAGCAGCGTCGCCGGGACTAGCGGGGGGCAATACGAGCAGTACTTC.

The chain uses TRBV4-1 and TRBJ2-3; 13 nucleotides line up with TRBD2. The V gene end was trimmed by 2 bases and the J gene end by 2 bases; junction bases not matched to a gene: 10. CDR1 MGHRA and CDR2 YSYEKL come from the germline V gene. This CDR3 has 19 amino acids. CDR3 sequence (DNA): TGCGCCAGCAGCCAATCGGGACTAGCGGGGTACACAACCACAGATACGCAGTATTTT. It yields the protein CASSQSGLAGYTTTDTQYF.

The rearrangement uses TRBV5-1 and TRBJ2-3; TRBD1 might be the D (6 bases). Per the germline V gene, CDR1 is SGHRS and CDR2 is YFSETQ. There are 14 residues in the CDR3. Trimming removed 5 bases from V and 4 bases from J, with 14 bases in between. CDR3 DNA: TGCGCCAGCAGAGAACAGGGATCCGCAGATACGCAGTATTTT. It translates to CASREQGSADTQYF.

This clone was counted once. The rearrangement links TRBV15 to TRBJ2-1, with unresolved D. Between the trimmed V and J ends, which lost 5 bases and 0 bases, there was a span of 11 bases. The CDR3 contains 15 residues. Germline V CDR1 and CDR2: LNHNV, YYDKDF (reference sequence). The CDR3 nucleotides are TGTGCCACCAGCCTAATTAGCAGCTCCTACAATGAGCAGTTCTTC. This codes for CATSLISSSYNEQFF.

V gene TRBV18 combines with J gene TRBJ2-7, with unresolved D. CDR3 size: 16 residues. Trimming took off 2 bases at V and 7 bases at J, with 21 bases between the two ends. The germline V gene has CDR1 KGHSH and CDR2 LQKENI. The DNA for the CDR3 is TGTGCCAGCTCACCATCCTTAACGGTCCTCCAATTTGAGCAGTACTTC. It translates to CASSPSLTVLQFEQYF.

The J gene is TRBJ2-1, the V gene TRBV10-3; 11 bases agree with TRBD2. Losses at the gene ends were 10 bases for V and 4 bases for J; bases not matched to a gene: 6. Per germline, CDR1 ENHRY and CDR2 SYGVKD. This CDR3 region has 14 residues. Written as DNA, the CDR3 is TGTGCCACGGGACTAGCGGAAACTTACAATGAGCAGTTCTTC. Its translation: CATGLAETYNEQFF.

The chain is built from TRBV7-9 and TRBJ1-2; TRBD1 aligns across 8 bases. Germline V CDR1 and CDR2: SEHNR, FQNEAQ (reference sequence). This CDR3 has 13 residues. The V gene end was trimmed by 5 bases and the J gene end by 8 bases; junction bases not matched to a gene: 7. The CDR3 coding sequence is TGTGCCAGCAGCAAGGACAGGGTAGGCGGCTACACCTTC. Its translation is CASSKDRVGGYTF. The variable domain in full, with the rest retrieved from reference TRBV7-9 and TRBJ1-2, is DTGVSQNPRHKITKRGQNVTFRCDPISEHNRLYWYRQTLGQGPEFLTYFQNEAQLEKSRLLSDRFSAERPKGSFSTLEIQRTEQGDSAMYLCASSKDRVGGYTFGSGTRLTVV.

This sequence joins TRBV19 and TRBJ1-3; TRBD1 aligns across 7 bases. V dropped 6 bases and J dropped 7; count of bases not matched to a gene: 12. The CDR3 extends over 15 amino acids. The germline V gene has CDR1 LNHDA and CDR2 SQIVND (reference sequence). The DNA for the CDR3 is TGTGCCAGTAGCCAACAGGGGTTTAGTTTGAACACCATATATTTT. Its protein product is CASSQQGFSLNTIYF.

This clone was detected once. J is TRBJ2-1 and V is TRBV19; 11 nucleotides align to TRBD2. CDR3 size: 14 residues. Germline V gives CDR1 LNHDA, CDR2 SQIVND (reference sequence). The trim removed 8 bases at V and 8 bases at J, leaving 8 bases unmatched. This chain's CDR3 is CASALGLAEHEQFF. The DNA of the CDR3 is TGTGCCAGTGCACTGGGACTAGCGGAACATGAGCAGTTCTTC. Filled out from reference TRBV19 and TRBJ2-1, the complete variable domain reads DGGITQSPKYLFRKEGQNVTLSCEQNLNHDAMYWYRQDPGQGLRLIYYSQIVNDFQKGDIAEGYSVSREKKESFPLTVTSAQKNPTAFYLCASALGLAEHEQFFGPGTRLTVL.

The chain recombines TRBV7-9 with TRBJ1-3; the D is unclear. The germline gives CDR1 SEHNR, CDR2 FQNEAQ (reference sequence). Trimming cost V 5 bases and J 3 bases, with 17 bases left between them. The CDR3 length is 16 residues. The CDR3 here is CASSPPLSLSGNTIYF. The CDR3 DNA sequence: TGTGCCAGCAGCCCCCCCCTCTCTCTTAGTGGAAACACCATATATTTT.

This chain uses TRBV7-9 with TRBJ2-1, with 11 bases identical to TRBD2. The CDR3 covers 16 residues. The V segment lost 2 bases and the J segment 10 bases; nucleotides outside the gene matches: 10. The germline CDR1 and CDR2 sequences are SEHNR and FQNEAQ (reference sequence). The CDR3 DNA reads TGTGCCAGCAGCTTACCCCTCGGACTAGCGGGCTGGGAGCAGTTCTTC. This gives the protein CASSLPLGLAGWEQFF.

The V and J genes are TRBV14 and TRBJ1-2, with TRBD1 as a possible D gene (5 bases). V was trimmed by 0 bases and J by 4 bases, leaving 12 bases between them. The CDR3 runs 15 residues. Germline lookup yields CDR1 SGHDN and CDR2 FVKESK. CDR3 nucleotide sequence: TGTGCCAGCAGCCAAGATCGGTATCAGGGCTATGGCTACACCTTC. Translation gives CASSQDRYQGYGYTF. The variable domain in full, completed from reference TRBV14 and TRBJ1-2, reads EAGVTQFPSHSVIEKGQTVTLRCDPISGHDNLYWYRRVMGKEIKFLLHFVKESKQDESGMPNNRFLAERTGGTYSTLKVQPAELEDSGVYFCASSQDRYQGYGYTFGSGTRLTVV.

The rearrangement joins TRBV7-3 to TRBJ2-1, with D possibly TRBD1 on 7 matching bases. Germline CDR1 reads SGHTA; CDR2 reads FQGTGA. The ends were cut back, 5 bases at V and 6 bases at J, with 23 bases in the middle. This CDR3 has 17 amino acids. CDR3 DNA sequence: TGTGCCAGCAGCCCCAAAGGGGGCGGGATAAGGTCCAATGAGCAGTTCTTC. As protein: CASSPKGGGIRSNEQFF. The whole variable domain, remainder taken from reference TRBV7-3 and TRBJ2-1, is GAGVSQTPSNKVTEKGKYVELRCDPISGHTALYWYRQSLGQGPEFLIYFQGTGAADDSGLPNDRFFAVRPEGSVSTLKIQRTERGDSAVYLCASSPKGGGIRSNEQFFGPGTRLTVL.

The chain couples TRBV19 to TRBJ2-3; D is perhaps TRBD1 (6 bases). In germline, CDR1 is LNHDA, CDR2 SQIVND (reference sequence). Trimming took off 8 bases at V and 7 bases at J, with 10 bases between the two ends. This CDR3 spans 11 amino acids. The DNA for the CDR3 is TGTGCCAGTGCGACAGGCTATACGCAGTATTTT. This gives the protein CASATGYTQYF.